These 10 T cell receptor beta chains share one sample of origin, sequenced in a study of Graves' ophthalmopathy and Graves' hyperthyroidism. The sequenced template was RNA, covering the TCR beta CDR3 region. First-round RT-PCR with HTBI primers preceded a second-round multiplex PCR. TCRdb ran MiXCR on the multiplex PCR reads and lists one entry per CDR3 protein. The profile shows 1 million to 1.3 million distinct CDR3 sequences, 35% to 40% of them singletons. Sequencing was performed on peripheral blood or thyroid tissue (not recorded which). These receptors were collected from an adult man with Graves' hyperthyroidism.

This clonotype was seen more than once but under ten times. This chain links TRBV7-2 with TRBJ2-2; the D is unclear. V was clipped by 4 bases and J by 1 base, with 10 bases between them. The CDR3 covers 15 residues. Germline V lookup: CDR1 SGHTA, CDR2 FQGNSA. CDR3 protein: CASSSWAGNTGELFF. For the CDR3, the DNA is TGTGCCAGCAGCTCGTGGGCAGGGAACACCGGGGAGCTGTTTTTT.

This chain links TRBV9 with TRBJ1-1; D is possibly TRBD1 (6 bases). This CDR3 spans 12 amino acids. Germline CDR1 and CDR2: SGDLS and YYNGEE. Trimming removed 4 bases from V and 10 bases from J, with 14 bases in between. Here the CDR3 reads CASSPAAGVAFF. The DNA of the CDR3 is TGTGCCAGCAGCCCCGCAGCAGGGGTAGCTTTCTTT. Full variable domain (missing parts from reference TRBV9 and TRBJ1-1): DSGVTQTPKHLITATGQRVTLRCSPRSGDLSVYWYQQSLDQGLQFLIQYYNGEERAKGNILERFSAQQFPDLHSELNLSSLELGDSALYFCASSPAAGVAFFGQGTRLTVV.

This chain joins TRBV11-2 and TRBJ2-5; 9 nucleotides align to TRBD1. The trim removed 5 bases at V and 6 bases at J, leaving 4 bases unmatched. CDR1 and CDR2 from the germline V gene are SGHAT and FQNNGV. The CDR3 length is 13 residues. The CDR3 DNA reads as TGTGCCAGCAGCCTGGACAGGGGAAAGACCCAGTACTTC. As protein: CASSLDRGKTQYF.

In its sample, this clonotype was seen a few times. The rearrangement joins TRBV6-5 to TRBJ2-2; D is unclear. V lost 6 bases to trimming and J lost 1 base, with 9 bases between them. CDR3 length equals 14 residues. The germline CDR1 and CDR2 sequences are MNHEY and SVGAGI. CDR3: CASSPLRNTGELFF. CDR3 nucleotide sequence: TGTGCCAGCAGCCCACTAAGGAACACCGGGGAGCTGTTTTTT.

This clonotype was recorded only once. This chain joins TRBV7-8 and TRBJ2-7, with 10 bases aligning to TRBD1. The junction had 10 bases not matched to a gene; V was cut back by 6 bases and J by 5 bases. Germline loops: CDR1 SGHVS, CDR2 FQNEAQ. The CDR3 runs 15 residues. CDR3 amino acids: CASRSGTGVSDEQYF. The CDR3 DNA reads TGTGCCAGCAGGTCTGGGACAGGGGTTTCAGACGAGCAGTACTTC. Together with reference TRBV7-8 and TRBJ2-7, the CDR3 gives the full variable domain: GAGVSQSPRYKVAKRGQDVALRCDPISGHVSLFWYQQALGQGPEFLTYFQNEAQLDKSGLPSDRFFAERPEGSVSTLKIQRTQQEDSAVYLCASRSGTGVSDEQYFGPGTRLTVT.

This clonotype turned up a few times. The chain uses TRBV5-1 and TRBJ1-1, with 7 nucleotides matching TRBD1. V gave up 4 bases and J gave up 3 bases; unmatched junction bases: 9. This CDR3 is 15 amino acids long. CDR1 and CDR2 from the germline V gene are SGHRS and YFSETQ. CDR3 sequence reads: CASSKTGRSDTEAFF. The CDR3 bases are TGCGCCAGCAGCAAGACAGGGAGGTCCGACACTGAAGCTTTCTTT.

About this clonotype: The final CDR3 position lacks the conserved phenylalanine or tryptophan, pointing to a likely read error. This chain connects TRBV27 to TRBJ2-7; 7 nucleotides line up with TRBD1. The V gene's germline CDR1 is MNHEY and CDR2 SMNVEV (reference sequence). CDR3 length: 13 residues. V shed 4 bases, J shed 3 bases, and the junction held 3 bases outside the gene matches. The CDR3 is CASSWYRGYEQYC. The CDR3 region has the DNA TGTGCCAGCAGTTGGTACAGGGGCTACGAGCAGTACTGC.

This clonotype was seen ten or more times. V gene TRBV7-8 combines with J gene TRBJ2-5; the match to TRBD2 covers 7 bases. The CDR3 runs to 19 residues. Germline CDR1 is SGHVS and CDR2 is FQNEAQ. The junction had 20 bases not matched to a gene; V was cut back by 3 bases and J by 4 bases. This chain's CDR3 is CASSFYRTSPRGGGETQYF. The DNA for the CDR3 is TGTGCCAGCAGCTTTTACAGGACTAGTCCCCGTGGAGGAGGAGAGACCCAGTACTTC.

In this sample, this clonotype turned up a few times. The chain carries TRBV27 and TRBJ2-5; 12 bases are a match to TRBD2. The CDR3 runs to 15 residues. The germline V gene encodes CDR1 MNHEY and CDR2 SMNVEV (reference sequence). The V segment lost 4 bases and the J segment 5 bases; nucleotides outside the gene matches: 5. The CDR3 sequence is CASSYGTSGRETQYF. The CDR3 coding sequence is TGTGCCAGCAGTTACGGGACTAGCGGGCGTGAGACCCAGTACTTC.

V is TRBV6-4 and J is TRBJ1-2; 10 nucleotides line up with TRBD1. The junction had 13 bases not matched to a gene; V was cut back by 1 base and J by 8 bases. This CDR3 spans 17 amino acids. Per the germline V gene, CDR1 is MRHNA and CDR2 is SNTAGT. The DNA for the CDR3 is TGTGCCAGCAGTGACTGGGGGACAGGGGAGTTTATACAGGGCTACACCTTC. Translating gives CASSDWGTGEFIQGYTF.